This is a list of T cell receptor beta chains from one sample in a study of shared T cell receptors in the human thymus. Data came from immunoSEQ multiplex PCR; TCRdb stores just in-frame clones and leaves some out. The sample consists of 640,000 or so clones, around 87% of them appearing once. The same sample was also studied in work on human thymus T cells.

The sample comprised thymocytes. The receptors shown here come from a boy under two years old with a congenital heart defect. Each CDR3 is given with its conserved first and last residue.

CASSLVAMGGYSNQPQHF	TRBV28	TRBJ1-5
CAWSELTGTYTF	TRBV30	TRBJ1-2
CASSAWTGNYGYTF	TRBV9	TRBJ1-2
CASSYSSGRAGDEQFF	TRBV6-5	TRBJ2-1
CASSLGSGDAGNNEQFF	TRBV5-4	TRBJ2-1
CASRRSTGVNTEAFF	TRBV5-1	TRBJ1-1
CASSFSPYPTTSFGANVLTF	TRBV5-4	TRBJ2-6
CATSSSKGQANEKLFF	TRBV15	TRBJ1-4
CASSQGGLAPTGELFF	TRBV4-3	TRBJ2-2
CASSAHRGPSYGYTF	TRBV19	TRBJ1-2
CASRKDRDFYSNQPQHF	TRBV19	TRBJ1-5
CASSLDREYGYTF	TRBV28	TRBJ1-2
CASSQHTDTGELFF	TRBV4-2	TRBJ2-2
CASRRQGPRVGEQYF	TRBV28	TRBJ2-7
CATSEAWTGNFQYF	TRBV15	TRBJ2-5
CASSPGRADHGYTF	TRBV6-5	TRBJ1-2
CASSSNRGETQYF	TRBV28	TRBJ2-5
CASINQLYEQYF	TRBV6-1	TRBJ2-7
CASSHHRDRGYTGELFF	TRBV4-3	TRBJ2-2
CASRGRERETQYF	TRBV5-1	TRBJ2-5
CSVSTGQGTYEQYF	TRBV29-1	TRBJ2-7
CASSLWGGASGSLYEQYF	TRBV28	TRBJ2-7
CASTYFRGSPLHF	TRBV6-6	TRBJ1-6
CASSLTRANGMNTEAFF	TRBV28	TRBJ1-1
CASSADRRGEAFF	TRBV28	TRBJ1-1
CASRNDRVYEQYF	TRBV6-5	TRBJ2-7
CASSQGQCRAYEQYF	TRBV4-3	TRBJ2-7
CAWTRGLASYNEQFF	TRBV30	TRBJ2-1
CASGLGQQGSSYEQYF	TRBV12-5	TRBJ2-7
CASSIEGRLAGAKAKNIQYF	TRBV19	TRBJ2-4
CASSDGTGKGEQYF	TRBV2	TRBJ2-7
CASSQDPPSGGQNTGELFF	TRBV4-2	TRBJ2-2
CARSLGQGANQPQHF	TRBV5-3	TRBJ1-5
CASSERPGQGDYEQYF	TRBV6-1	TRBJ2-7
CASRTGTSNYNEQFF	TRBV27	TRBJ2-1
CASSQDGKRGGLMETQYF	TRBV14	TRBJ2-5
CASSPAGLDPYEQYF	TRBV27	TRBJ2-7
CASSPRQGGNTIYF	TRBV27	TRBJ1-3
CASSQEDRGAGLGKYEQYF	TRBV4-3	TRBJ2-7
CASSLDRVGTDTQYF	TRBV5-1	TRBJ2-3
CASSFAGSNQPQHF	TRBV28	TRBJ1-5